The clone carrying this T cell receptor (beta chain) was seen just once. The length of the CDR3 is 14 residues. Germline V gene data show CDR1 as SGHRS and CDR2 as YFSETQ. With V trimmed by 4 bases and J by 5 bases, 8 bases remained unmatched. This table comes from immunoSEQ multiplex PCR, and its TCRdb copy is limited to in-frame clones, with some not included. The sample gives around 360,000 clones, more than 70% of which show up once; about 2.1% is in the top ten. Ages ranged from about 18 to 89 years, with residence in under 25 US areas. Membership in each cohort depended on participant-reported clinical history. This sample stems from a study of blood T cell repertoires in COVID-19. As for the study in general: PBMCs, B-cell-depleted T cells, or T cells were the source of the cDNA or gDNA that made up the material.

This receptor was taken from a man aged 35-49 years in a cohort exposed to, infected with or recovered from COVID-19 (not recorded which). Sequenced: PBMCs or T cells enriched from blood (not recorded which). The V call is TRBV5-1, the J call TRBJ1-1, with 7 bases that match TRBD1. CDR3 sequence: CASSPGQKETEAFF. CDR3 in DNA: TGCGCCAGCAGCCCGGGACAGAAAGAAACTGAAGCTTTCTTT.